The text below deals with one TCR beta chain. The antigen is unknown. The PCR made use of 60 Vbeta and 13 Jbeta primers. TCRdb's table, derived via immunoSEQ multiplex PCR, lists solely in-frame clones and lacks some. Of about 150,000 clones in the sample, 85% were seen once. Germline V gene data show CDR1 as MDHEN and CDR2 as SYDVKM. This CDR3 has 14 residues. The data stem from a study of cytomegalovirus exposure and HLA in healthy donors. Whole-study results and caveats: Reported findings show TCR beta sequences accurately forecast HLA-A and HLA-B alleles in most subjects. TCR beta V segments were, for the most part, productive about 87% or about 30% of the time in an earlier analysis.

The gene calls are TRBV28 and TRBJ2-5, with 8 positions matching TRBD2. Judging by the DNA end, TRBJ2-7 fits better; the J call may be wrong. Sequenced material: PBMCs. The receptor was isolated from a woman between 18 and 29 years old in good health and CMV-seronegative. CDR3 in amino acids: CASSPPGGAGEQYF. For the CDR3, the DNA is TGTGCCAGCAGTCCCCCCGGGGGGGCGGGCGAGCAGTACTTC.